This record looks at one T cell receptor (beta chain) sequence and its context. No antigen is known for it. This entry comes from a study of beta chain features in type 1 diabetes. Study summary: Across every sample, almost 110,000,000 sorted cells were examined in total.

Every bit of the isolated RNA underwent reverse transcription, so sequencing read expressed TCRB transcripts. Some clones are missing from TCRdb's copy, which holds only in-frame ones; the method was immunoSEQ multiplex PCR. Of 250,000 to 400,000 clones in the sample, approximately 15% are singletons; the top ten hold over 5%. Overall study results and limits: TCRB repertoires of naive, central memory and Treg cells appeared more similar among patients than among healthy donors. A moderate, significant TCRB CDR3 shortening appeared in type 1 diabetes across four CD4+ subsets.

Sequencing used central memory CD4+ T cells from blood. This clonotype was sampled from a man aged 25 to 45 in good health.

The CDR3 loop reads CASSMGPSGYTF. CDR3 in DNA: TGTGCCAGCAGTATGGGCCCGAGTGGCTACACCTTC. The chain combines TRBV6-5 with TRBJ1-2, with no clear D. This CDR3 region has 12 residues. Germline-derived CDR1 and CDR2 are MNHEY and SVGAGI. The germline V and J ends were trimmed by 5 bases and 7 bases, with 11 bases remaining between them.